This passage covers 7 T cell receptor beta chains from one sample sequenced in a study of cytomegalovirus exposure and HLA in healthy donors. 60 Vbeta and 13 Jbeta primers were used in PCR. TCRdb's copy holds only in-frame clones and misses some; the assay was immunoSEQ multiplex PCR. The sample includes 90,000 to 110,000 clones, 60% to 80% of them seen just once. The sequenced sample consisted of PBMCs. These receptors all come from a woman aged 40-49 years in good health and CMV-seropositive.

This chain links TRBV4-2 with TRBJ2-6, with D tentatively TRBD1 (6 bases). Trimming took 1 base from V and 0 from J, leaving 10 bases between them. The V gene's germline CDR1 is LGHNA and CDR2 YNFKEQ. CDR3 length: 17 amino acids. The CDR3 here is CASSQGTANSGANVLTF. Here the CDR3 DNA reads TGTGCCAGCAGCCAAGGGACAGCCAACTCTGGGGCCAACGTCCTGACTTTC.

This clone was observed a handful of times. One end of the junction is discordant with germline, which a read error may explain. The rearrangement uses TRBV5-4 and TRBJ2-6; tentative D call: TRBD2 (7 bases). CDR3 size: 18 residues. Germline V CDR1 and CDR2: SGHNT, YYREEE (reference sequence). The CDR3 protein is CASRLGGSGGSGANVLTF. CDR3 in DNA: TGTGCCAGCAGATTGGGGGGCTCCGGGGGGTCTGGGGCCAACGTCCTGACTTTC.

The DNA for the CDR3 is TGTGCCAGCAGCGTAGCGGGGACCTACAATGAGCAGTTCTTC. This gives the protein CASSVAGTYNEQFF. The rearrangement uses TRBV9 and TRBJ2-1; a weak D match, TRBD2 (5 bases). The V and J ends lost 0 bases and 2 bases respectively, with 6 bases between them. The CDR3 totals 14 residues. The germline V gene encodes CDR1 SGDLS and CDR2 YYNGEE.

The chain links TRBV27 to TRBJ1-5; D gene ambiguous. Germline loops: CDR1 MNHEY, CDR2 SMNVEV (reference sequence). The CDR3 consists of 16 residues. Trimming pared 5 bases from V and 2 bases from J, leaving 16 bases between. The CDR3 nucleotides read TGTGCCAGCAGTGCCAACCGCCCCGGTGGCAATCAGCCCCAGCATTTT. Translating gives CASSANRPGGNQPQHF.

In its sample, this clone was seen once. J is TRBJ2-7 and V is TRBV4-1, with TRBD2 as a possible D gene (5 bases). V lost 1 base, J lost 7 bases, and 20 bases lay in between. The CDR3 has 16 amino acids. CDR1 MGHRA and CDR2 YSYEKL come from the germline V gene. CDR3 residues: CASSQGPVPLSGEQYF. Here the CDR3 DNA reads TGCGCCAGCAGCCAAGGGCCGGTACCTCTGTCGGGGGAGCAGTACTTC.

The CDR3 loop is CASSLTQNYGYTF. As DNA, the CDR3 is TGTGCCAGCAGTCTCACACAGAACTATGGCTACACCTTC. The chain has TRBV6-5 and TRBJ1-2; no definite D call. CDR1 and CDR2 (germline): MNHEY, SVGAGI. This CDR3 is 13 amino acids long. V lost 5 bases and J lost 2, with 9 bases in between.

Comment on this clone: One end of the junction varies from germline; a read error may be responsible. This chain uses TRBV7-9 with TRBJ1-4; maybe TRBD1 (6 bases). Germline CDR1 is SEHNR and CDR2 is FQNEAQ (reference sequence). This CDR3 has 17 residues. The CDR3 loop reads CSSSSLRTVGIGEKLFF. The CDR3 nucleotides are TGTTCCAGCAGCTCGCTTAGGACAGTGGGGATAGGTGAAAAACTGTTTTTT. The entire variable domain, with the rest obtained from reference TRBV7-9 and TRBJ1-4, is as follows: DTGVSQNPRHKITKRGQNVTFRCDPISEHNRLYWYRQTLGQGPEFLTYFQNEAQLEKSRLLSDRFSAERPKGSFSTLEIQRTEQGDSAMYLCSSSSLRTVGIGEKLFFGSGTQLSVL.